The following is a TCR beta chain sequence with its context. This entry is derived from a study of OX40 agonist ivuxolimab in advanced cancers. Study details: Mean age 60 years, range roughly 20 to 85; approximately 83% male. Anti-PD-1, anti-PD-L1 or anti-CTLA-4 therapy given earlier was allowed, and around 40% had some. Three patients, one with hepatocellular carcinoma and two with cutaneous melanoma, achieved partial responses.

Trimming left V 2 bases short and J 8 bases short, with 15 bases between. The V gene's germline CDR1 is MNHNS and CDR2 SASEGT. The CDR3 has 14 residues. Assay used: immunoSEQ multiplex PCR; TCRdb lists only in-frame clones, some missing. The sample holds some 150,000 clones, roughly nine tenths seen once. The input for sequencing was CD4+ or CD8+ T cells sorted from blood, taken in a trial of the OX40 agonist ivuxolimab. The chain couples TRBV6-1 to TRBJ1-2; perhaps TRBD1 as D (6 bases). This clonotype originated in an adult with an advanced solid tumor such as melanoma, head and neck, liver or kidney cancer. CDR3 sequence: CASSESTGSIGYTF. CDR3 sequence (DNA): TGTGCCAGCAGTGAATCTACAGGGTCCATAGGCTACACCTTC.